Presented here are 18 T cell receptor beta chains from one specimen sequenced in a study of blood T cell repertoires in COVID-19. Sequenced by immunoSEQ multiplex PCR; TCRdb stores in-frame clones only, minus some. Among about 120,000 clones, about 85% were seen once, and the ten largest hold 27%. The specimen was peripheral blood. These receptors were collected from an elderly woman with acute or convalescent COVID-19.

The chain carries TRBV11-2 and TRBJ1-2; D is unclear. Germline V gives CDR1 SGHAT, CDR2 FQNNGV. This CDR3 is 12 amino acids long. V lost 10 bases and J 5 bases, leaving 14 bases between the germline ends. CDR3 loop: CAIRGWKYGYTF. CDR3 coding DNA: TGTGCCATCCGGGGTTGGAAGTATGGCTACACCTTC.

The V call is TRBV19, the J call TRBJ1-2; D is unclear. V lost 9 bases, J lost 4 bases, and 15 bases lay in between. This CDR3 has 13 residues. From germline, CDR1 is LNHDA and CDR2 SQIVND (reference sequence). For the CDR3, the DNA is TGTGCCAGCCGAAACCAGGATGGCTATGGCTACACCTTC. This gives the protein CASRNQDGYGYTF. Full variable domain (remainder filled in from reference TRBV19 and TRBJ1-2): DGGITQSPKYLFRKEGQNVTLSCEQNLNHDAMYWYRQDPGQGLRLIYYSQIVNDFQKGDIAEGYSVSREKKESFPLTVTSAQKNPTAFYLCASRNQDGYGYTFGSGTRLTVV.

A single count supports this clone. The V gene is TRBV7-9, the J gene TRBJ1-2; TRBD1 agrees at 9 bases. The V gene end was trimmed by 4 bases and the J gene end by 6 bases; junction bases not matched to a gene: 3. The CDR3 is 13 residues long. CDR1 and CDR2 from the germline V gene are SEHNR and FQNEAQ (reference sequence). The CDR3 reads CASSSGQGHGYTF. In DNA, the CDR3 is TGTGCCAGCAGCTCAGGACAGGGGCATGGCTACACCTTC.

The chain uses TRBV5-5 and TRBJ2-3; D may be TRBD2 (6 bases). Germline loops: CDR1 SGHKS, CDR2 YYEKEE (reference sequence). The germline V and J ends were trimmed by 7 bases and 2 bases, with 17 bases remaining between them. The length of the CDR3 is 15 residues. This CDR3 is CASLGMGGSTDTQYF. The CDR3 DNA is TGTGCCAGCCTGGGGATGGGGGGTTCCACAGATACGCAGTATTTT.

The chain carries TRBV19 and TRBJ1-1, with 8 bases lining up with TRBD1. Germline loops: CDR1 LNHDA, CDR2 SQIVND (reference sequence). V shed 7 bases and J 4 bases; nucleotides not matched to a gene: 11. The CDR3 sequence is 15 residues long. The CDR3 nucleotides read TGTGCCAGTATGGAGGGCAGGGGGCGCATCACTGAAGCTTTCTTT. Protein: CASMEGRGRITEAFF.

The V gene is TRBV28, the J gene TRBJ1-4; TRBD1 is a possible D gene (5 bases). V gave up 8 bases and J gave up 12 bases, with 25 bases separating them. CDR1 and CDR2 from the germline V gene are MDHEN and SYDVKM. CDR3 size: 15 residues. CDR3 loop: CASFVGGGTPGELFF. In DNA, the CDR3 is TGTGCCAGCTTTGTTGGGGGGGGGACCCCCGGCGAACTGTTTTTT.

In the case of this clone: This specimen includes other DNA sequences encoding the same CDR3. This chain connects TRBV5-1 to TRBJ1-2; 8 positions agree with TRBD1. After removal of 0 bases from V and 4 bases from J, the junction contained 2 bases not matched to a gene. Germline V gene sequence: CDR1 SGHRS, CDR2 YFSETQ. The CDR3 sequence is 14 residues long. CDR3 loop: CASSLATGGYGYTF. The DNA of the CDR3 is TGCGCCAGCAGCTTGGCCACAGGGGGCTATGGCTACACCTTC.

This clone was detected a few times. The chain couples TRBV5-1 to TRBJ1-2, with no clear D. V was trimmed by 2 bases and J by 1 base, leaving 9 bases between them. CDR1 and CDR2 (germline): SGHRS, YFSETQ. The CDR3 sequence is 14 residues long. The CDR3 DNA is TGCGCCAGCAGCTTAGGGAGCGATAACTATGGCTACACCTTC. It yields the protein CASSLGSDNYGYTF.

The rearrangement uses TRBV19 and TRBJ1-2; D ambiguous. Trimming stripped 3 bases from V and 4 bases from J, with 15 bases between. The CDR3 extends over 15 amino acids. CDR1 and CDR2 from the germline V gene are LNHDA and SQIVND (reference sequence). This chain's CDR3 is CASSMTHTVIYGYTF. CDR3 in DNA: TGTGCCAGTAGTATGACCCATACAGTTATCTATGGCTACACCTTC.

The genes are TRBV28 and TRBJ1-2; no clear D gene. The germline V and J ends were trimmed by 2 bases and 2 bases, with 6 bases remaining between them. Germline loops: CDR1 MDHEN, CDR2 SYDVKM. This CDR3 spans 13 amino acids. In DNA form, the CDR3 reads TGTGCCAGCAGTTTAAACGGGAACTATGGCTACACCTTC. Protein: CASSLNGNYGYTF.

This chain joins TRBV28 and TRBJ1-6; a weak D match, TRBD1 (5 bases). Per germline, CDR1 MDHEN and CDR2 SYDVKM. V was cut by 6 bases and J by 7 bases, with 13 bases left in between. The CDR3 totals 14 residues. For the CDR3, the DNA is TGTGCCAGCAGAATAGGGACTGTGAATTCACCCCTCCACTTT. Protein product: CASRIGTVNSPLHF.

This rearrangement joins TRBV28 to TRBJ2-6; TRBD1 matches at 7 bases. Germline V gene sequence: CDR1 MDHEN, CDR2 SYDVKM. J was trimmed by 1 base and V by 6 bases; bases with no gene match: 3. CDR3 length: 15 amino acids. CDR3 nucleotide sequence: TGTGCCAGCAGCAGACAGGGATCTGGGGCCAACGTCCTGACTTTC. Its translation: CASSRQGSGANVLTF.

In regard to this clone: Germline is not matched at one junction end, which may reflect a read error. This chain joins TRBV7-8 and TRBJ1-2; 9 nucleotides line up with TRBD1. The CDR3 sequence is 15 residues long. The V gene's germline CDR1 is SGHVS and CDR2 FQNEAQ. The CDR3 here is CASSLGGTGPYGYTF. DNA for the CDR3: TGTGCCAGTAGCTTAGGAGGGACAGGGCCGTATGGCTACACCTTC.

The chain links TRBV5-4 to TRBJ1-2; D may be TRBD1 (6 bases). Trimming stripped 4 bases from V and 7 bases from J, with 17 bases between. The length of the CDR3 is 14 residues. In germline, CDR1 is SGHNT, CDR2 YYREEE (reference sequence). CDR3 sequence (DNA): TGTGCCAGCAGCCCAGAGACAGGCTCATCTGGCTACACCTTC. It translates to CASSPETGSSGYTF.

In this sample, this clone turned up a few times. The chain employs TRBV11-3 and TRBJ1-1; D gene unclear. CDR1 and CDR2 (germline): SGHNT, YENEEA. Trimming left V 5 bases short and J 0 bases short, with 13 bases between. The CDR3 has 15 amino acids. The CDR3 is CASSQRHGLNTEAFF. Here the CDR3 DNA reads TGTGCCAGCAGCCAAAGACATGGGTTGAACACTGAAGCTTTCTTT.

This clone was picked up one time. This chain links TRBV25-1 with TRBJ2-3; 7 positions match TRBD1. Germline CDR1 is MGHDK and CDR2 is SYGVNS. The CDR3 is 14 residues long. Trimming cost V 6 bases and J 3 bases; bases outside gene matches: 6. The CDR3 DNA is TGTGCCAGCAGCCGGGACAGAGTTACAGATACGCAGTATTTT. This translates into CASSRDRVTDTQYF.

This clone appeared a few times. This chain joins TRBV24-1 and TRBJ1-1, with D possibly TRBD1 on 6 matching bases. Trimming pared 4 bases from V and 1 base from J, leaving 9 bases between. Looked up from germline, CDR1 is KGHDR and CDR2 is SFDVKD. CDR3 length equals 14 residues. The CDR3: CATSDAGANTEAFF. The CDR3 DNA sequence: TGTGCCACCAGTGACGCGGGGGCGAACACTGAAGCTTTCTTT.

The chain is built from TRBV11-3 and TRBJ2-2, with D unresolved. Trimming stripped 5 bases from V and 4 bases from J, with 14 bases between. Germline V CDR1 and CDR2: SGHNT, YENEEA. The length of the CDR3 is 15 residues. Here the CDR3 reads CASSPEFGFTGELFF. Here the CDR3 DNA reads TGTGCCAGCAGCCCAGAATTTGGTTTCACCGGGGAGCTGTTTTTT. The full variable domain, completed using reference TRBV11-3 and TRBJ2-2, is EAGVVQSPRYKIIEKKQPVAFWCNPISGHNTLYWYLQNLGQGPELLIRYENEEAVDDSQLPKDRFSAERLKGVDSTLKIQPAELGDSAVYLCASSPEFGFTGELFFGEGSRLTVL.